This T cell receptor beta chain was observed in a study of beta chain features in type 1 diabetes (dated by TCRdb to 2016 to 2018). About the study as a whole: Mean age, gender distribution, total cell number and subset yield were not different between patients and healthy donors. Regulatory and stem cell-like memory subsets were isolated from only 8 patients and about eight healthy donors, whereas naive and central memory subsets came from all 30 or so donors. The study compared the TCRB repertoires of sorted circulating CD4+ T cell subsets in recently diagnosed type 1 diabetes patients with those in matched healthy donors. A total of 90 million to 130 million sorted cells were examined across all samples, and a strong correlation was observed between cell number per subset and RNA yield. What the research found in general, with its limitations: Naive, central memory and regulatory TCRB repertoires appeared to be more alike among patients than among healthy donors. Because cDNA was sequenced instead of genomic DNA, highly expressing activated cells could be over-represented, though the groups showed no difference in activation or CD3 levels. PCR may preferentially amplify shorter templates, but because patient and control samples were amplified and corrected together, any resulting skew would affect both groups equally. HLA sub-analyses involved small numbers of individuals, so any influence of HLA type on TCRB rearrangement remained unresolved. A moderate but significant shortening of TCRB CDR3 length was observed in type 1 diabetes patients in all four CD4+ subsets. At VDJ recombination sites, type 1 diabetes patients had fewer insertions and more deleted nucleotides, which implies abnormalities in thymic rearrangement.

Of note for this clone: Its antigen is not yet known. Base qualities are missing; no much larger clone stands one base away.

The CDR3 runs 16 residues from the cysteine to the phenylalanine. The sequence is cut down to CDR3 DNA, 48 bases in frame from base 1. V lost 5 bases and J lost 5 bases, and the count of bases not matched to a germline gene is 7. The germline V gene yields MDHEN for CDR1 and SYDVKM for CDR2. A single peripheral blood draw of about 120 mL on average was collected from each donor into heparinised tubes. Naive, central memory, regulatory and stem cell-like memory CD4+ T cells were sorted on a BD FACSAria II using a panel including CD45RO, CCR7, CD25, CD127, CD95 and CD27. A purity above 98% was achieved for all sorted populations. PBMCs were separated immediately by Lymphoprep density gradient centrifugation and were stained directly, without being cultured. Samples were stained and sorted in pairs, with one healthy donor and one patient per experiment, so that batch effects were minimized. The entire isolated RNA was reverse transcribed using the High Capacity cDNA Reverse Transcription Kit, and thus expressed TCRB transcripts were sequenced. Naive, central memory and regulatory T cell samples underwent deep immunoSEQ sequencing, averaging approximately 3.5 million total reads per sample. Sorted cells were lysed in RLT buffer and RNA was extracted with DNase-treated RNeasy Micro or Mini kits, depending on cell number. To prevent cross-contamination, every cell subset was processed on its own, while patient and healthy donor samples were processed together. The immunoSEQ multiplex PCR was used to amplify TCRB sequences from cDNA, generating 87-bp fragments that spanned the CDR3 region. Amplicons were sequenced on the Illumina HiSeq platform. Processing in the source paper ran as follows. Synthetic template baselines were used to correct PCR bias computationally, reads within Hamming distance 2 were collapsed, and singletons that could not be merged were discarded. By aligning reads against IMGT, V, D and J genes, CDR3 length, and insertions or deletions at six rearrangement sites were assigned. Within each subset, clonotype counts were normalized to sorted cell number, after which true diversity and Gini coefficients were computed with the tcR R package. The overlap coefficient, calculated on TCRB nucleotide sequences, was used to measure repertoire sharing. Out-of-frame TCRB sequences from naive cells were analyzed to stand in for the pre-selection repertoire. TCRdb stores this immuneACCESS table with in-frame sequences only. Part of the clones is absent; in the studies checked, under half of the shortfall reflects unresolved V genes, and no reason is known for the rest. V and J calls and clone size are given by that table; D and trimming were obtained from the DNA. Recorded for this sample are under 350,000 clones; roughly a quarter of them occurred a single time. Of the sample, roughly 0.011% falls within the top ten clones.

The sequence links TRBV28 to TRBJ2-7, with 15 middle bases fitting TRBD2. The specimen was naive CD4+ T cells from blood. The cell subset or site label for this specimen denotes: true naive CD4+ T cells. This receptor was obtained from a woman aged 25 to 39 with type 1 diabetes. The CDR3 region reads CASSGLAGGSEHEQYF. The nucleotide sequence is TGTGCCAGCAGTGGACTAGCGGGAGGGAGTGAGCACGAGCAGTACTTC.